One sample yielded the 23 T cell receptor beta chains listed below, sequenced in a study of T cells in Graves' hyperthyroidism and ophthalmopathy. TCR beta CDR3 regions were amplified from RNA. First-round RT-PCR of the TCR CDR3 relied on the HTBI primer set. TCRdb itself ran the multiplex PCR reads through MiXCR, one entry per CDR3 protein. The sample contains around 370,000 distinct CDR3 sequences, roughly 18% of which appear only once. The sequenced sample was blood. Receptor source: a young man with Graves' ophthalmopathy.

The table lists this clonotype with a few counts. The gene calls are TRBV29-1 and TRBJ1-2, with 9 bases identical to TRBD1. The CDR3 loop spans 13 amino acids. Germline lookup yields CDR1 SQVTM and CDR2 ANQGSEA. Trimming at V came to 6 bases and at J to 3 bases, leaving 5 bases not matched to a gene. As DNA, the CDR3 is TGCAGCGTAACAGGGGGCGACGACTATGGCTACACCTTC. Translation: CSVTGGDDYGYTF.

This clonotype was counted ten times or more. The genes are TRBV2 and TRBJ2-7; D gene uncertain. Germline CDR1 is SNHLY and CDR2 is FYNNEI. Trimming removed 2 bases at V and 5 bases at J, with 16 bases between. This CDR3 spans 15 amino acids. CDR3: CASSESAGLIHEQYF. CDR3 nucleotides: TGTGCCAGCAGTGAAAGCGCAGGCCTTATTCACGAGCAGTACTTC.

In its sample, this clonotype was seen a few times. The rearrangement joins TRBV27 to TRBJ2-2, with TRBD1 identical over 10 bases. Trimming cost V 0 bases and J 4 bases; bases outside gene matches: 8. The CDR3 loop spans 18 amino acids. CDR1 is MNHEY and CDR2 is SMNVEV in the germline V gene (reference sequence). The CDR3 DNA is TGTGCCAGCAGTTTATCCATAACGGACAGGGGGGCCACCGGGGAGCTGTTTTTT. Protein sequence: CASSLSITDRGATGELFF.

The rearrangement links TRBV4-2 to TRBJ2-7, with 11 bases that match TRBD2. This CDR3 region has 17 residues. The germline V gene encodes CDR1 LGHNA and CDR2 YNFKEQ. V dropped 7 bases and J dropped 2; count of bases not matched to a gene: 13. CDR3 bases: TGTGCCAGCATGGGGAGTCTAGCGGGGGGCGCACCCTACGAGCAGTACTTC. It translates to CASMGSLAGGAPYEQYF.

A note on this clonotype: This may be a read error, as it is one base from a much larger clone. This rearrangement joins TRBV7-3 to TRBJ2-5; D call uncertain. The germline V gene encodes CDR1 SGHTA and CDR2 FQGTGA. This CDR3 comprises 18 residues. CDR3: CASSQDPPQARLQETQCF. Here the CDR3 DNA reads TGTGCCAGCAGCCAAGACCCCCCCCAAGCGCGGCTACAAGAGACCCAGTGCTTC.

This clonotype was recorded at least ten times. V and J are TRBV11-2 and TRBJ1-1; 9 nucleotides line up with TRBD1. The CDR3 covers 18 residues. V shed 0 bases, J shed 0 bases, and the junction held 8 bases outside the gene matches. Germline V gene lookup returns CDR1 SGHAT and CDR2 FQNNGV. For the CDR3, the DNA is TGTGCCAGCAGCTTAGATCCGGGGACAGGGCTCATGAACACTGAAGCTTTCTTT. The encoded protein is CASSLDPGTGLMNTEAFF.

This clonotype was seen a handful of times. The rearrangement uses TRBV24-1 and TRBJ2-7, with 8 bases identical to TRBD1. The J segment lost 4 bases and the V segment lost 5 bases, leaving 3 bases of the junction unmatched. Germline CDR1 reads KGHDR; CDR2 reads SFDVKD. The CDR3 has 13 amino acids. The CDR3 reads CATSAGGEYEQYF. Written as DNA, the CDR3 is TGTGCCACCAGTGCAGGGGGCGAGTACGAGCAGTACTTC.

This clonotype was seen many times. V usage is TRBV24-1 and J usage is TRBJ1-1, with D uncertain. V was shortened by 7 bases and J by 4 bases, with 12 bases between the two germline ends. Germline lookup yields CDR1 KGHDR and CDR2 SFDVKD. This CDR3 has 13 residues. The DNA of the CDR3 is TGTGCCACCAGGCGACGGGCAGGCACTGAAGCTTTCTTT. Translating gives CATRRRAGTEAFF.

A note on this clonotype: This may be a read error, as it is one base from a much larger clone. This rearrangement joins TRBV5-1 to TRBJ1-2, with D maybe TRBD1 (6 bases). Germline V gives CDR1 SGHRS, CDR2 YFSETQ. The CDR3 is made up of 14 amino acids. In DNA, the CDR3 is TGCACCAGCAGCTCAGGGGCGTCCGACTATGGCTACACCTTC. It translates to CTSSSGASDYGYTF.

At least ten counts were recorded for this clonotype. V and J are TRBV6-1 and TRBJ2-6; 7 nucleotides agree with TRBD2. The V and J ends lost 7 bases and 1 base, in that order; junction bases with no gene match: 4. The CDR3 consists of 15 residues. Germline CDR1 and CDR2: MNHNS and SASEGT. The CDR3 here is CASIGRRSGANVLTF. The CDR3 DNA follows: TGTGCCAGCATCGGGAGGCGTTCTGGGGCCAACGTCCTGACTTTC.

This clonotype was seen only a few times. In nucleotides, the CDR3 is TGTGCCAGCAGCCCGGGGCAGGGAGGACGGGACACTGAAGCTTTCTTT. Translation: CASSPGQGGRDTEAFF. The chain has TRBV7-9 and TRBJ1-1; a possible D gene is TRBD1 (5 bases). V was pared by 5 bases and J by 3 bases, with 19 bases between. Germline values: CDR1 SEHNR, CDR2 FQNEAQ (reference sequence). This CDR3 spans 16 amino acids. Full variable domain (outside the CDR3, taken from reference TRBV7-9 and TRBJ1-1): DTGVSQNPRHKITKRGQNVTFRCDPISEHNRLYWYRQTLGQGPEFLTYFQNEAQLEKSRLLSDRFSAERPKGSFSTLEIQRTEQGDSAMYLCASSPGQGGRDTEAFFGQGTRLTVV.

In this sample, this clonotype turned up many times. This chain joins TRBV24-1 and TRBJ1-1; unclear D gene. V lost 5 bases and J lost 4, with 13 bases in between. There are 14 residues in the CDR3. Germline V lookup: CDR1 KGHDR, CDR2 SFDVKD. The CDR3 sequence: CATSAEGRPTEAFF. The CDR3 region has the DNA TGTGCCACCAGTGCCGAGGGCAGACCCACTGAAGCTTTCTTT.

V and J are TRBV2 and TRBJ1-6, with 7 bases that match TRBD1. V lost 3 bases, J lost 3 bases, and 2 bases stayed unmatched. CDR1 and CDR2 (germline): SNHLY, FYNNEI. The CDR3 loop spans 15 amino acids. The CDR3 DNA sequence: TGTGCCAGCAGTGAGGCAGGGGGCTATAATTCACCCCTCCACTTT. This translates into CASSEAGGYNSPLHF.

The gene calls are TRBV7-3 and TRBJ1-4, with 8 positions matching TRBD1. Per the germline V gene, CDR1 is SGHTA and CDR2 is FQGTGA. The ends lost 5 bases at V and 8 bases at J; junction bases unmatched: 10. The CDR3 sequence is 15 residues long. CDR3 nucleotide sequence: TGTGCCAGCAGCCAAAGGACAGGGATCAGAGAAAAACTGTTTTTT. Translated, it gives CASSQRTGIREKLFF.

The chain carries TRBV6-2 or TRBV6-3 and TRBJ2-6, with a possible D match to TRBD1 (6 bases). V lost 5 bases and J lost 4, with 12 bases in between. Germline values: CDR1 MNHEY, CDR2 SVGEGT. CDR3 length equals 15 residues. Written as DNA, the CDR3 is TGTGCCAGCAGTCCTACAGGGCCCGGGGCCAACGTCCTGACTTTC. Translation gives CASSPTGPGANVLTF.

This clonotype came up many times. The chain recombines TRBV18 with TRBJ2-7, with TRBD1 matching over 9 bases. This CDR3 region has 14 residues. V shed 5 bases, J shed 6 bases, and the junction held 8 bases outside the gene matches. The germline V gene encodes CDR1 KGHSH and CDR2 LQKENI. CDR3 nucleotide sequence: TGTGCCAGCTCAATTGGGACAGGGCACGGCGAGCAGTACTTC. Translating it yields CASSIGTGHGEQYF.

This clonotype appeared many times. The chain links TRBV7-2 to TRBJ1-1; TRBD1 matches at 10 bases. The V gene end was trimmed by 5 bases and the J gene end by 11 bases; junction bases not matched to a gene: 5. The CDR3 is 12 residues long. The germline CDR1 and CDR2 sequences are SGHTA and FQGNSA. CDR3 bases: TGTGCCAGCAGCCGGGACAGGGGCGTTGCTTTCTTT. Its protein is CASSRDRGVAFF.

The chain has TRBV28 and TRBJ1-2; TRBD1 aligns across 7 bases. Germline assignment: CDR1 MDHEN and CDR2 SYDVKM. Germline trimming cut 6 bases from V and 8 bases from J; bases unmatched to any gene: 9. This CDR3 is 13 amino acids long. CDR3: CASRQPTGRGYTF. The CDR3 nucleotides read TGTGCCAGCAGGCAACCGACAGGGCGCGGCTACACCTTC.

The CDR3 nucleotides read TGCGCCAGCAGTGAGTCGAATGTAGGAGCCCACGAGCAGTACTTC. Residues: CASSESNVGAHEQYF. V usage is TRBV10-2 and J usage is TRBJ2-7; D remains unclear. CDR1 WSHSY and CDR2 SAAADI come from the germline V gene. The CDR3 is made up of 15 amino acids. Trimming left V 0 bases short and J 5 bases short, with 14 bases between.

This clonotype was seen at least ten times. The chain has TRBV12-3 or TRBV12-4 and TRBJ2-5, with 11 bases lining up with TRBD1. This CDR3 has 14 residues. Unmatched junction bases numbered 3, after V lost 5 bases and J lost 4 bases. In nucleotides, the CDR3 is TGTGCCAGCAGTCGCGGGACAGGGGGAGAGACCCAGTACTTC. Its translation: CASSRGTGGETQYF.

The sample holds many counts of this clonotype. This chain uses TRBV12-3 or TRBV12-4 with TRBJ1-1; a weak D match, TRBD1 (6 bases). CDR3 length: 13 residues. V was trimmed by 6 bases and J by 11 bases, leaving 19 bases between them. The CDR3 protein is CASREQGTWRAFF. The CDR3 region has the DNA TGTGCCAGCAGAGAACAGGGAACTTGGAGGGCTTTCTTT.

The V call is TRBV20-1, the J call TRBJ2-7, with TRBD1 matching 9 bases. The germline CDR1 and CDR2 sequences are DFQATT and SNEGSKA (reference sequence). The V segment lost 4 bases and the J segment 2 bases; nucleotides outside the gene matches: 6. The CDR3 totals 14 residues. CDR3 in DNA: TGCAGTGCTACAAGGACAGGGGTTCCCTACGAGCAGTACTTC. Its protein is CSATRTGVPYEQYF.

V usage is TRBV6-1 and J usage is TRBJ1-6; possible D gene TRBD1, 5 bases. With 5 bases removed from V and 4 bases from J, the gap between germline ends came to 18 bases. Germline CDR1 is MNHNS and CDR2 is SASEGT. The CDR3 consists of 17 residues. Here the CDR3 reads CASSRTRGLPYNSPLHF. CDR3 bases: TGTGCCAGCAGTCGAACACGGGGCCTTCCTTATAATTCACCCCTCCACTTT.